This TCR beta chain appears in the sequencing data of a study of blood T cell repertoires in COVID-19 (TCRdb year 2020). In the study overall: Samples covering the acute and convalescent phases of COVID-19 were provided by collaborators in the United States, Italy and Spain. The prospective study material was composed of cDNA or gDNA derived from T cells, B-cell-depleted T cells, or PBMCs. Deeply sampled blood TCRbeta repertoires from subjects exposed to, actively infected with, or recovered from COVID-19 were included in the dataset. A freely available public database, intended as a resource for researchers studying the immune response to SARS-CoV-2, is where the repertoires were released. Samples came from the ongoing ImmuneRACE study (first 160 participants) plus 1,254 subjects from 6 global collaborators. Nearly every sample came with metadata listing a de-identified subject ID, COVID-19 status, age in years and sex. Where HLA class I and class II types were available, the types were taken from metadata supplied by the sample provider, not from assay-based typing.

The junction shows trimming of 0 bases on V and 1 base on J, plus 9 bases between the germline ends. Based on the germline V gene, the CDR1 and CDR2 sequences are MNHEY and SVGAGI. Taken from cysteine to phenylalanine, the CDR3 has 16 residues. Of the read, only the CDR3 DNA is kept; its 48 bases are in frame from base 1. The immunoSEQ Assay, a bias-controlled multiplex PCR, was used to amplify TCRbeta CDR3 regions from genomic DNA. The study's own analysis went as follows. The number of nucleated cells in each sample was estimated from the amplification of reference gene primers within the assay. To quantify the absolute abundance of each unique TCRbeta CDR3 rearrangement, sequence reads were collapsed and filtered. For each sample, productive Simpson clonality was calculated as the square root of Simpson's diversity index across productive rearrangements. As stored in TCRdb, this immuneACCESS dataset retains in-frame rearrangements with V and J assigned. A fraction of the clones does not appear; measured against another copy, unresolved V genes explain less than half of the discrepancy, and the remainder lacks a known reason. V and J calls and clone size are copied from that table; D and trimming were computed from the DNA. The sample table holds under 250,000 clones, of which roughly 78% were seen once. The top ten constitute approximately 12% of the sample.

Each collaborating institution followed its own protocols to collect whole blood in K2EDTA tubes. For TCRbeta analysis, collaborators shipped samples as frozen whole blood, isolated PBMCs, or DNA extracted from either of those sample types. In regard to this clone: What antigen it recognizes has not been identified. Base qualities are not provided; no much larger clone lies one nucleotide away.

What the study reported, not specific to this receptor: The amount of clinical and demographic metadata varied by source and participant and was provided uncurated.

The sequence derives from a woman between 35 and 50 years old with acute or convalescent COVID-19. Sequenced: peripheral blood. The chain joins TRBV6-5 to TRBJ2-2; the D segment could be TRBD2, given 5 matching bases. The sequence in DNA is TGTGCCAGCAGTTACTCGTCTGCGGGGAACACCGGGGAGCTGTTTTTT. It codes for CASSYSSAGNTGELFF.